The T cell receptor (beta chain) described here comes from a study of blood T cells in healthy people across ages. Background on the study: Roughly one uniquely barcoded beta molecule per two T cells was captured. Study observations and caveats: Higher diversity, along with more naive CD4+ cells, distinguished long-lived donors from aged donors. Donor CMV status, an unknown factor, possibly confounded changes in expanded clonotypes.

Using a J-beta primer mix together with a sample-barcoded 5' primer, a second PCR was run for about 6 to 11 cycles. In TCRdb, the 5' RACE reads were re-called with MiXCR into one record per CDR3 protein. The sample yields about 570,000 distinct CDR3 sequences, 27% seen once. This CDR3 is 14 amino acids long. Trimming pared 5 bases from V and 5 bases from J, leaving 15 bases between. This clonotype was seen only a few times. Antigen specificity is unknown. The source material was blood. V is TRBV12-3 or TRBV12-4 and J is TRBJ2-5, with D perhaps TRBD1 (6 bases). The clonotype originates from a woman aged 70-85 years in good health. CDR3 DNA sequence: TGTGCCAGCAGTCCTAGTGACAGGTCCGAGACCCAGTACTTC. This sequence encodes CASSPSDRSETQYF.